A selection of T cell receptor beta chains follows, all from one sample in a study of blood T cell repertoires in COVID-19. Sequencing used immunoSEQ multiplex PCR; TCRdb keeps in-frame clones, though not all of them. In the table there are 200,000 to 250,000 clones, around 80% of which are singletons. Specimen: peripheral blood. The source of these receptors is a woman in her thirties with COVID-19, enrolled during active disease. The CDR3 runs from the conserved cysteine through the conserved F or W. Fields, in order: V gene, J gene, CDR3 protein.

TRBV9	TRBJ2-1	CASSVYFGRDNEQFF
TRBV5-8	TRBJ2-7	CASSLLGAGGYEQYF
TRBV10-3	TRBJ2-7	CAISGQGYEQYF
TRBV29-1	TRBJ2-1	CSVVDSGGFYNEQFF
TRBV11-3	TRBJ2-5	CASSSSGIETQYF
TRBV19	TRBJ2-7	CASSIGTGSPYEQYF
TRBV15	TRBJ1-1	CATSRDLQGSGAFF
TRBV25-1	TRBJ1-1	CASSEYPGQEAFF
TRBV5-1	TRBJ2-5	CASSLALAGGDETQYF
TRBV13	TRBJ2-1	CASSLGSGGSSYNEQFF
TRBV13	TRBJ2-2	CASSKGGGAGTGELFF
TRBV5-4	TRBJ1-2	CASRIVGGALEYTF
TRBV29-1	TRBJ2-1	CSVDTGTSNEQFF
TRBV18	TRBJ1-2	CASSPIDREAGYTF
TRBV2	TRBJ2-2	CASSELGALPGELFF
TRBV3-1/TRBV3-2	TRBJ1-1	CASSQGQEGTEAFF
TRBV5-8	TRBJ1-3	CASSTDNTNTIYF
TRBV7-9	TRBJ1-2	CASSSQGRRDGYTF
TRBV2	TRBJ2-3	CASSTGGLTDTQYF
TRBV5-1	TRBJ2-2	CASSLTGGDSGELFF
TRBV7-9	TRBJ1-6	CASSDRTGVNSPLHF
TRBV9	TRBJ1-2	CASSQTGIYGYTF
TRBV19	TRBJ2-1	CASSRTLGTGGAGNEQFF
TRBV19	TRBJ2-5	CASSGGLAEETQYF
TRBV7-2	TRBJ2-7	CASSLGQGALDEQYF
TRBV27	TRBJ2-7	CASSLRQPHEQYF
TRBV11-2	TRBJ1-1	CASSLDEGDEAFF
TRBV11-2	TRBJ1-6	CASSLGRTSGGPLHF
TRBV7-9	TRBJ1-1	CASSLGQSINTEAFF
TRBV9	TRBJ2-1	CASTQAGLPYNEQFF
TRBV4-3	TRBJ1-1	CASSHGTGDMNTEAFF
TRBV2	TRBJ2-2	CASHRVTGELFF
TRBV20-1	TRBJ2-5	CSAGRETQYF
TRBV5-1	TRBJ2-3	CASSVTGPDTQYF
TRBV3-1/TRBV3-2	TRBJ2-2	CASSQGRGQTNTGELFF
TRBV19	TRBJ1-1	CASSIDQDSNTEAFF
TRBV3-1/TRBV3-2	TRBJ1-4	CASSQDLGVRGEKLFF
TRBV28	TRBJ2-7	CASFGSPYEQYF
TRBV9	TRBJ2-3	CASSYTTADTQYF
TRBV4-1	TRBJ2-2	CASSPTPSGRKGELFF
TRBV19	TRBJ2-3	CASSILGIAGGTDTQYF
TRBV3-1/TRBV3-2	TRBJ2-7	CASSQTSGRTYEQYF
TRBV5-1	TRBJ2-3	CASSLLPGGNTDTQYF
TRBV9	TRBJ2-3	CASSHSGRGADTQYF
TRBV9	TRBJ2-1	CASSVALPGTSAPRGSYNEQFF